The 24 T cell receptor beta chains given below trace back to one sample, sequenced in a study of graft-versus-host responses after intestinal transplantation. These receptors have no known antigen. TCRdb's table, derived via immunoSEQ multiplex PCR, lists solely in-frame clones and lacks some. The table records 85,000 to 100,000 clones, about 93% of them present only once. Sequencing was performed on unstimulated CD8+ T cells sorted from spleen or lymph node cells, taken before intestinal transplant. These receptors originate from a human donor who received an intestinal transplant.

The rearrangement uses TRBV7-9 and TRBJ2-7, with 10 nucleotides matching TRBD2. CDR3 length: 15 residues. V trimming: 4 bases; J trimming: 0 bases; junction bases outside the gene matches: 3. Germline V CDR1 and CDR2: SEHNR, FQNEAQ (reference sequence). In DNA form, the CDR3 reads TGTGCCAGCAGCTCCCGGACTAGCGGCTCCTACGAGCAGTACTTC. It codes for CASSSRTSGSYEQYF.

The CDR3 DNA reads as TGTGCCAGCAGAGGACAGGGGCTTAATTTTTGCTACGAGCAGTACTTC. Protein product: CASRGQGLNFCYEQYF. The chain joins TRBV21-1 to TRBJ2-7; the table's D call TRBD1 went unverified against the DNA. TRBV21-1 represents a pseudogene. The length of the CDR3 is 16 residues.

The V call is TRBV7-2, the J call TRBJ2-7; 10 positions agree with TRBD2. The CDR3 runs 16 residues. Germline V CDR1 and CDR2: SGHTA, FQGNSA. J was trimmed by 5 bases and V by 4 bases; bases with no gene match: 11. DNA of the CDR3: TGTGCCAGCAGCTCGACCTCCAAGCGGGGGGGGCACGAGCAGTACTTC. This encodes CASSSTSKRGGHEQYF.

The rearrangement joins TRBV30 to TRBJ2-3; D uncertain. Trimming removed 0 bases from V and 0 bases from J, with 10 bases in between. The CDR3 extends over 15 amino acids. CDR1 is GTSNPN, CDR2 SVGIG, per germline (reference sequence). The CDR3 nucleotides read TGTGCCTGGAGTGTACTCCCTAGGAGCACAGATACGCAGTATTTT. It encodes CAWSVLPRSTDTQYF.

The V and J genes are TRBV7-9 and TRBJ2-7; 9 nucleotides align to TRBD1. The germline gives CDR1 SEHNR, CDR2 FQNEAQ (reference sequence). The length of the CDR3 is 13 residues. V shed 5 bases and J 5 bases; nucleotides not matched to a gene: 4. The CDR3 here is CASSGDRDHEQYF. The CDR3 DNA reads TGTGCCAGCAGCGGGGACAGGGACCACGAGCAGTACTTC.

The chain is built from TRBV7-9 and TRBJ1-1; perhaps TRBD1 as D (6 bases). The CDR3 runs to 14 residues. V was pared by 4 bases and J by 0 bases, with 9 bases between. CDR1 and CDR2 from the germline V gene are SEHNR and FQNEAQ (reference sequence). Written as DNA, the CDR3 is TGTGCCAGCAGCTCAAGGACAGTGAACACTGAAGCTTTCTTT. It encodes CASSSRTVNTEAFF.

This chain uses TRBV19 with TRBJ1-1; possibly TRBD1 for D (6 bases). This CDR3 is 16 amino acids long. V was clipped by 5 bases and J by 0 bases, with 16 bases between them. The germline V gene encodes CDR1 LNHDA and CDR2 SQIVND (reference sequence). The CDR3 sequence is CASSYRVVALNTEAFF. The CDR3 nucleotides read TGTGCCAGTAGTTACAGGGTAGTAGCTTTGAACACTGAAGCTTTCTTT.

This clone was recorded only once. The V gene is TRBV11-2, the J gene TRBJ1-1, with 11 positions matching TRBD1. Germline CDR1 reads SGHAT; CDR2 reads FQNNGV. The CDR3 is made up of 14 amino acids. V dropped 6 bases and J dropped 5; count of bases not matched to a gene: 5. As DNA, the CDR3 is TGTGCCAGCAGTGGACAGGGGGCGCAGACTGAAGCTTTCTTT. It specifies CASSGQGAQTEAFF.

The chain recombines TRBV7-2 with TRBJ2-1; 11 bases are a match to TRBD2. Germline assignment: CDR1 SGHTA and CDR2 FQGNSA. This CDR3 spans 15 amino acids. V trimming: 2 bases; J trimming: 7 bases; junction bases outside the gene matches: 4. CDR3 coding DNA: TGTGCCAGCAGCTTAAGAACTAGCGGGGGTAATGAGCAGTTCTTC. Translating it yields CASSLRTSGGNEQFF. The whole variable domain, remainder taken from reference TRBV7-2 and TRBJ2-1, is GAGVSQSPSNKVTEKGKDVELRCDPISGHTALYWYRQSLGQGLEFLIYFQGNSAPDKSGLPSDRFSAERTGGSVSTLTIQRTQQEDSAVYLCASSLRTSGGNEQFFGPGTRLTVL.

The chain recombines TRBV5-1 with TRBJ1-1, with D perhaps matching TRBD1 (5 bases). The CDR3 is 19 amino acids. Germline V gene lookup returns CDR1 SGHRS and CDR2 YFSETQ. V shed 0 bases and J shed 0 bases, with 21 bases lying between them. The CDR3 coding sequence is TGCGCCAGCAGCTTGGCCTTCGGAGTTAGGGGTGCCGTGAACACTGAAGCTTTCTTT. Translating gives CASSLAFGVRGAVNTEAFF.

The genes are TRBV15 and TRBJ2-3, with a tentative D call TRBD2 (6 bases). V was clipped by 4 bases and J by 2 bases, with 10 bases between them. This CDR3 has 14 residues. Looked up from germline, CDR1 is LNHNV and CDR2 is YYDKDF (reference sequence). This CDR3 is CATSTGTYTDTQYF. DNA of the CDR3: TGTGCCACCAGCACCGGGACTTACACAGATACGCAGTATTTT. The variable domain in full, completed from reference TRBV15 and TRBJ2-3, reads DAMVIQNPRYQVTQFGKPVTLSCSQTLNHNVMYWYQQKSSQAPKLLFHYYDKDFNNEADTPDNFQSRRPNTSFCFLDIRSPGLGDTAMYLCATSTGTYTDTQYFGPGTRLTVL.

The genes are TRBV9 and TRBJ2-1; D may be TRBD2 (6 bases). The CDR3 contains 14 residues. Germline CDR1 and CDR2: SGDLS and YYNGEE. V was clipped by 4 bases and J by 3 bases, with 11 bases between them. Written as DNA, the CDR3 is TGTGCCAGCAGCCCCCGGACTAACTACAATGAGCAGTTCTTC. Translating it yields CASSPRTNYNEQFF.

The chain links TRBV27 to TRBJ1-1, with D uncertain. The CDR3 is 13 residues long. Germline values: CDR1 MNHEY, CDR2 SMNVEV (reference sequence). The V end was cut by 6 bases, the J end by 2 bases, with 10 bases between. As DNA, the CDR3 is TGTGCCAGCAGACGCAGTGAAAACACTGAAGCTTTCTTT. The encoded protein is CASRRSENTEAFF.

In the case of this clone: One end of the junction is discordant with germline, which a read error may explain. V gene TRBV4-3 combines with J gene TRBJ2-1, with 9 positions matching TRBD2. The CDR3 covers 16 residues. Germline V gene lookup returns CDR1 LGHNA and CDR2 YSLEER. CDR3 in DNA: TGCGCCGGCAGCCAAAGTAGCGGGAGCTCCTACAATGAGCAGTTCTTC. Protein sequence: CAGSQSSGSSYNEQFF.

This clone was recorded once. CDR3 region: CASSRLIEQYF. CDR3 DNA: TGTGCCAGCAGCCGTCTTATCGAGCAGTACTTC. The V and J genes are TRBV7-7 and TRBJ2-7, with unresolved D. The germline V gene has CDR1 SSHAT and CDR2 FNYEAQ (reference sequence). The CDR3 contains 11 residues. Trimming pared 5 bases from V and 6 bases from J, leaving 8 bases between.

The CDR3 bases are TGTGCCAGCAGCTTCCCTCCGGGACAGGGGCGAGAGCAGTACTTC. Protein: CASSFPPGQGREQYF. J is TRBJ2-7 and V is TRBV7-2, with 10 bases matching TRBD1. The CDR3 length is 15 residues. The germline V gene has CDR1 SGHTA and CDR2 FQGNSA. The J segment lost 7 bases and the V segment lost 3 bases, leaving 9 bases of the junction unmatched.

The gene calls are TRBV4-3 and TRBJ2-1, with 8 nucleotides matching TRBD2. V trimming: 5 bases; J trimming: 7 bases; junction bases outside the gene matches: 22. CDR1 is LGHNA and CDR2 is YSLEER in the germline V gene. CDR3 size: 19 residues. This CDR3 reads CASSNRGTGGAYRGNEQFF. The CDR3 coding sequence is TGCGCCAGCAGCAACCGGGGAACGGGGGGGGCCTACCGGGGGAATGAGCAGTTCTTC.

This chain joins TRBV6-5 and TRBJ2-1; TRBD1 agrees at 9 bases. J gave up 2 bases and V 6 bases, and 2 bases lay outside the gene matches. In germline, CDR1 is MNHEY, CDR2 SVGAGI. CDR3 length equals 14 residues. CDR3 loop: CASRWDRAYNEQFF. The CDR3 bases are TGTGCCAGCAGATGGGACAGGGCCTACAATGAGCAGTTCTTC.

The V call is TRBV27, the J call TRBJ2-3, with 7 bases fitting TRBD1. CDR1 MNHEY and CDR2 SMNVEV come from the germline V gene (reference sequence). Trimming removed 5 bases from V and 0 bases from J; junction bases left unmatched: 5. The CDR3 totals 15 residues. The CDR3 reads CASSLRDSSTDTQYF. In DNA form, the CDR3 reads TGTGCCAGCAGTCTCCGGGACAGCAGCACAGATACGCAGTATTTT.

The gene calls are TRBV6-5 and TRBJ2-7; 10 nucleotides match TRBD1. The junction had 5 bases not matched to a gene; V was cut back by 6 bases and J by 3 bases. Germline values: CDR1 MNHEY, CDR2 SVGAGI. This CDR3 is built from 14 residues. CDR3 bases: TGTGCCAGCAGGCCCGGGACAGGGGTCTACGAGCAGTACTTC. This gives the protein CASRPGTGVYEQYF.

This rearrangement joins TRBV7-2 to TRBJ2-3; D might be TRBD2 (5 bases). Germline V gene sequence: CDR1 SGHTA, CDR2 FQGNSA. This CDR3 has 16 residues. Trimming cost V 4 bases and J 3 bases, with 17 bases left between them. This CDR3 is CASSSGVLATTDTQYF. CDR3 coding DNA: TGTGCCAGCAGCTCCGGGGTATTAGCGACGACAGATACGCAGTATTTT. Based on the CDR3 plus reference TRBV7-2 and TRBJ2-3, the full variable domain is GAGVSQSPSNKVTEKGKDVELRCDPISGHTALYWYRQSLGQGLEFLIYFQGNSAPDKSGLPSDRFSAERTGGSVSTLTIQRTQQEDSAVYLCASSSGVLATTDTQYFGPGTRLTVL.

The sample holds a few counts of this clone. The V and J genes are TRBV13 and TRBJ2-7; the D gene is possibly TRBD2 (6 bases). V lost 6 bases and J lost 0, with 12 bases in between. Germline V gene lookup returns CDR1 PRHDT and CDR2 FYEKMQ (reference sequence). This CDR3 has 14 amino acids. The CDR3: CASSRGTDSYEQYF. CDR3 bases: TGTGCCAGCAGTCGGGGGACCGACTCCTACGAGCAGTACTTC.

The CDR3 reads CAWRRGMTTDTQYF. The CDR3 nucleotides read TGTGCCTGGAGACGGGGGATGACGACAGATACGCAGTATTTT. The chain links TRBV30 to TRBJ2-3; possibly TRBD2 for D (6 bases). Trimming cost V 3 bases and J 3 bases, with 13 bases left between them. The CDR3 is made up of 14 amino acids. Looked up from germline, CDR1 is GTSNPN and CDR2 is SVGIG (reference sequence). The variable domain in full, completed from reference TRBV30 and TRBJ2-3, reads SQTIHQWPATLVQPVGSPLSLECTVEGTSNPNLYWYRQAAGRGLQLLFYSVGIGQISSEVPQNLSASRPQDRQFILSSKKLLLSDSGFYLCAWRRGMTTDTQYFGPGTRLTVL.

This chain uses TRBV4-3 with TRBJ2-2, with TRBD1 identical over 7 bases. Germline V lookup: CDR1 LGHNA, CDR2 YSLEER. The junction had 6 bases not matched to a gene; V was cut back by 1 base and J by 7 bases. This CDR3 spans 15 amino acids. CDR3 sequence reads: CASSQAGTGDGELFF. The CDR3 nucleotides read TGCGCCAGCAGCCAAGCCGGCACAGGGGACGGGGAGCTGTTTTTT.